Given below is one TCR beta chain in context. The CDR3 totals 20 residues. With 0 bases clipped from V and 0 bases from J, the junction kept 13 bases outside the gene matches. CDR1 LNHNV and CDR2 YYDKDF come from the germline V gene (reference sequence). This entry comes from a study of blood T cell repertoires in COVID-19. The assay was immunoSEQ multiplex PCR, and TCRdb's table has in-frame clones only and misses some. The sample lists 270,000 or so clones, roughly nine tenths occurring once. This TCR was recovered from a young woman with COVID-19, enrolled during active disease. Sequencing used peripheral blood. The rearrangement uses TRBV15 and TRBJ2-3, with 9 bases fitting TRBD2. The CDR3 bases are TGTGCCACCAGCAGAGACCCAAGACTGGCTAGCGGGGTTAGCACAGATACGCAGTATTTT. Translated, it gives CATSRDPRLASGVSTDTQYF.